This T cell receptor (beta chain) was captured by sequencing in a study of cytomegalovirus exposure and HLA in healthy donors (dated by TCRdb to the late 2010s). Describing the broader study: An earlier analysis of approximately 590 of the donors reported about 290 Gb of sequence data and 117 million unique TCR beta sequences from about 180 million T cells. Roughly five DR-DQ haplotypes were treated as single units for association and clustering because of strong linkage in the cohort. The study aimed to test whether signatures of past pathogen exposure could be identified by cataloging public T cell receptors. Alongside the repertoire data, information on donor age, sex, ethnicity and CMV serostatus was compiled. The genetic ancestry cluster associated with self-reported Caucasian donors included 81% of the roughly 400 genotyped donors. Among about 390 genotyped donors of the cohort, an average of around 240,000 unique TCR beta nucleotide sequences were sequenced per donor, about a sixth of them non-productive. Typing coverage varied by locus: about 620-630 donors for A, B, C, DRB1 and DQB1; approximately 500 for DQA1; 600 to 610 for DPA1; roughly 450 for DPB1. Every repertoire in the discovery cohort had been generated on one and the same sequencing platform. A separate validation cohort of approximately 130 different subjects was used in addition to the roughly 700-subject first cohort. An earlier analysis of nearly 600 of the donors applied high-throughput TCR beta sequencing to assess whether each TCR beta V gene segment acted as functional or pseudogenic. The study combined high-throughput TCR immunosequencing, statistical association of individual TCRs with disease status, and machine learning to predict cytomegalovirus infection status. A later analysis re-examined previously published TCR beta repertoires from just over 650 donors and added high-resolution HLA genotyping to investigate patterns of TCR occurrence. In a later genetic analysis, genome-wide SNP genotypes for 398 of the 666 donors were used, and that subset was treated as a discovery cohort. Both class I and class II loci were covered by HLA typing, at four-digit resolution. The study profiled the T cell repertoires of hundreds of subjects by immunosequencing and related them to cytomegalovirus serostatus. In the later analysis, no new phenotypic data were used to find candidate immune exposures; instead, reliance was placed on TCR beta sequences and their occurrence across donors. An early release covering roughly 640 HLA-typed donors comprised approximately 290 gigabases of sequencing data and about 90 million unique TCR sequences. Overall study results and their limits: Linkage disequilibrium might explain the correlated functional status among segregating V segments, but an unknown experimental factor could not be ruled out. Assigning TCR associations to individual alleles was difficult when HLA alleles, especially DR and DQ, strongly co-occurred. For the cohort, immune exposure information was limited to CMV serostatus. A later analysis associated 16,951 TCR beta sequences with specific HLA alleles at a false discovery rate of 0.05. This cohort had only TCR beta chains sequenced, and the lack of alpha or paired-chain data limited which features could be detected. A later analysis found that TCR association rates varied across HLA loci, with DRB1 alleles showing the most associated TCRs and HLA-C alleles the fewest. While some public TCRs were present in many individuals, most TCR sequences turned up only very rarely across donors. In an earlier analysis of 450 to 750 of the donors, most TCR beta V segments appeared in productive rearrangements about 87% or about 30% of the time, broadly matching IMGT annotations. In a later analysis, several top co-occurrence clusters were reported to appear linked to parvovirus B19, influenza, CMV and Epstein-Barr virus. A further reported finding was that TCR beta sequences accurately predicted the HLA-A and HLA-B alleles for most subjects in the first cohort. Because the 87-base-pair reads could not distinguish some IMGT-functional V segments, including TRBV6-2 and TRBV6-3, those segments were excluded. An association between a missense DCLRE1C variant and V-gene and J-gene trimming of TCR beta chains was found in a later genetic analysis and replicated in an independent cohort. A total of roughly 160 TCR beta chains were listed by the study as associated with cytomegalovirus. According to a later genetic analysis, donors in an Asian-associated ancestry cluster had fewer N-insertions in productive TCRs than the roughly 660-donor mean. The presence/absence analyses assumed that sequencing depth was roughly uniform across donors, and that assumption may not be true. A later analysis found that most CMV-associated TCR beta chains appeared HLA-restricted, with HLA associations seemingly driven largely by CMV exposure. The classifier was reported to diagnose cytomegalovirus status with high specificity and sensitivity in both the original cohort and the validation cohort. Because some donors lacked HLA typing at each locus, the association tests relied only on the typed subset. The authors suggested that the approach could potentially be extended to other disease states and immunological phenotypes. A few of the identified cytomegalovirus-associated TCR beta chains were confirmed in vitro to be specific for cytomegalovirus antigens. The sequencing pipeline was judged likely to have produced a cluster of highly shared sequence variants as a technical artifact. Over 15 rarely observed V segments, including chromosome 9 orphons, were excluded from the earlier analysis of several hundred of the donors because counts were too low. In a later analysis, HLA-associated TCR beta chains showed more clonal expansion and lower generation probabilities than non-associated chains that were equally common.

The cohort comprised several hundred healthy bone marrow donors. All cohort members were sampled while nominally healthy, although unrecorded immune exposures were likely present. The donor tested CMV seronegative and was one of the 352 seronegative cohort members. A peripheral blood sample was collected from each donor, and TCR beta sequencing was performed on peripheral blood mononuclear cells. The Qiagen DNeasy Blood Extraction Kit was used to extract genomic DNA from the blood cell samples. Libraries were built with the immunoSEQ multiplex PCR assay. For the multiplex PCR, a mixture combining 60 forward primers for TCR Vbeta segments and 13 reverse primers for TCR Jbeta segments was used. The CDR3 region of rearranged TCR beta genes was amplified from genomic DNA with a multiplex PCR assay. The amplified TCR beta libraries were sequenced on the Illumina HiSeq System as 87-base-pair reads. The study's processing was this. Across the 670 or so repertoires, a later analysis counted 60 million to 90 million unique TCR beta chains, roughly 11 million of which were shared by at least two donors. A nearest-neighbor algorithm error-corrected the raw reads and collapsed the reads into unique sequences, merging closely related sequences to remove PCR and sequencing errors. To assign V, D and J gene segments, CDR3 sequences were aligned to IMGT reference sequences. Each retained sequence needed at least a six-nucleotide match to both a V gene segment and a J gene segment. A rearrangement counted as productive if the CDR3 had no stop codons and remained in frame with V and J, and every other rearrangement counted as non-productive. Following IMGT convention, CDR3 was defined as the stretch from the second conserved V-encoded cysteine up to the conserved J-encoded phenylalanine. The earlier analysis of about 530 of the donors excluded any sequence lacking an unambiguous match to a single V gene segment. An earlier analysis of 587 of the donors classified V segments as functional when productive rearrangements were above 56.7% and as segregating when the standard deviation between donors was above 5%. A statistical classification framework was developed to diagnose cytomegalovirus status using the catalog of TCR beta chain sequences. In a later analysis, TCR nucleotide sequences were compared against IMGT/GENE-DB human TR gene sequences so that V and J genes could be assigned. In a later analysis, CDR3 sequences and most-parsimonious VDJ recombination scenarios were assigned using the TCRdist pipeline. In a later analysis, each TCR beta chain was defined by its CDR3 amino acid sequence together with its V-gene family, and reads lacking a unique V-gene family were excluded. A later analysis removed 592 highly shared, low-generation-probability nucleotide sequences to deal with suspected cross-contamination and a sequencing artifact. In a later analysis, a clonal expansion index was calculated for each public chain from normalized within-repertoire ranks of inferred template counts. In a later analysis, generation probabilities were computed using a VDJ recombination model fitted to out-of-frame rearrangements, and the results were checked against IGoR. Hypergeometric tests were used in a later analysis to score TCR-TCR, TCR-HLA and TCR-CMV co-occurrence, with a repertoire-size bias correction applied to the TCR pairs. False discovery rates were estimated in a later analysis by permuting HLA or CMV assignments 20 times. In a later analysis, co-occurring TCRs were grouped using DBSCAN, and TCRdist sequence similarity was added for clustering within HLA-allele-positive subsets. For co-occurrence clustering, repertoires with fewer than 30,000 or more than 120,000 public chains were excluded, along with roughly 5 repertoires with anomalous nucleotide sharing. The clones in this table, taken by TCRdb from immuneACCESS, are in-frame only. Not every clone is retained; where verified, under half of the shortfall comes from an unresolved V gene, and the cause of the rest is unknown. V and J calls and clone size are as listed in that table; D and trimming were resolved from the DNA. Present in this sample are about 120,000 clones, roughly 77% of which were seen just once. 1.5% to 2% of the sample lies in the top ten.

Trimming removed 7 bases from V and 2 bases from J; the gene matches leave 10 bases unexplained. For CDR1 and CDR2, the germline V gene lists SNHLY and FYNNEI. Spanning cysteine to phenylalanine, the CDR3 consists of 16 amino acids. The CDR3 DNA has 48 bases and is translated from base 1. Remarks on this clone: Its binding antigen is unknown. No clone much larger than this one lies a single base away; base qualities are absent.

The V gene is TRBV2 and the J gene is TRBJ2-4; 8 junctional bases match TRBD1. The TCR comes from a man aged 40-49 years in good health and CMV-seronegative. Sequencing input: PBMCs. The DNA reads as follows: TGTGCCAGCATGGGCAGGGGGCGCGGATCCAAAAACATTCAGTACTTC. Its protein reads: CASMGRGRGSKNIQYF.